This T cell receptor (beta chain) comes out of a study of siplizumab effects on memory and regulatory T cells. Some clones are missing from TCRdb's copy, which holds only in-frame ones; the method was immunoSEQ multiplex PCR. Of 75,000 to 100,000 clones in the sample, over 90% were seen once. This CDR3 is 14 amino acids long. Looked up from germline, CDR1 is SGHRS and CDR2 is YFSETQ. As concerns this clone: One junction end disagrees with the germline gene, perhaps due to a read error.

The sequenced sample was non-Treg CD4+ T cells sorted from blood. The receptor's source is a human donor in good health. The chain combines TRBV5-1 with TRBJ1-1; maybe TRBD1 (5 bases). CDR3 in amino acids: CASTLSGEGTEAFF. Here the CDR3 DNA reads TGCGCCAGCACCTTGTCGGGGGAGGGCACTGAAGCTTTCTTT.